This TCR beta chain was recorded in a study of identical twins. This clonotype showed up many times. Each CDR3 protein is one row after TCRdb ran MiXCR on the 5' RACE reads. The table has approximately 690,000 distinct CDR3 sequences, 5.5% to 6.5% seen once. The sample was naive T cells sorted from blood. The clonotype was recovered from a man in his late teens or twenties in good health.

In nucleotides, the CDR3 is TGCAGTGCTAGAGATGGGAGGGGCTCCTACAATGAGCAGTTCTTC. Translation gives CSARDGRGSYNEQFF. The rearrangement links TRBV20-1 to TRBJ2-1; 7 nucleotides agree with TRBD2. This CDR3 contains 15 residues. The V gene's germline CDR1 is DFQATT and CDR2 SNEGSKA (reference sequence). V gave up 0 bases and J gave up 0 bases; unmatched junction bases: 2.